These 4 T cell receptor beta chains were all obtained from the same sample, sequenced in a study of CD8 T cells in ankylosing spondylitis. MiXCR was run by TCRdb on the 5' RACE reads, yielding one entry per CDR3 protein. This sample has about 240,000 distinct CDR3 sequences; around 7.8% occur once, and the top ten carry 6.5% to 7%. Sequencing used blood, either unsorted or a sorted T cell fraction (not recorded which). The source is a male donor with ankylosing spondylitis or in good health (not recorded which).

This clonotype was found many times. This sequence joins TRBV20-1 and TRBJ2-3; 10 bases align to TRBD2. The V segment lost 7 bases and the J segment 5 bases; nucleotides outside the gene matches: 9. The CDR3 has 14 amino acids. The V gene's germline CDR1 is DFQATT and CDR2 SNEGSKA (reference sequence). CDR3 sequence reads: CSVSLAGVQDTQYF. The CDR3 coding sequence is TGCAGTGTGTCTCTAGCGGGAGTTCAAGATACGCAGTATTTT.

This clonotype was seen many times. The chain recombines TRBV12-3 or TRBV12-4 with TRBJ2-2; D gene unclear. The V and J ends lost 10 bases and 5 bases respectively, with 14 bases between them. The CDR3 covers 13 residues. CDR3 amino acids: CATRRDITGELFF. The CDR3 nucleotides read TGTGCCACCCGTAGAGACATAACCGGGGAGCTGTTTTTT.

CDR3 coding DNA: TGCAGTGCTTATGATCCGGGCGGGGAGACCCAGTACTTC. This translates into CSAYDPGGETQYF. This rearrangement joins TRBV20-1 to TRBJ2-5; D perhaps matches TRBD2 (5 bases). This CDR3 spans 13 amino acids. Trimming shortened V by 5 bases and J by 5 bases, and 15 bases separated the two germline ends. Germline CDR1 DFQATT, CDR2 SNEGSKA (reference sequence).

This clonotype was counted at least ten times. This chain links TRBV5-1 with TRBJ2-1; no clear D. The CDR3 extends over 16 amino acids. The V and J ends lost 0 bases and 4 bases respectively, with 14 bases between them. CDR1 is SGHRS and CDR2 is YFSETQ in the germline V gene. DNA of the CDR3: TGCGCCAGCAGCTTGGCCGCACAGCCCGAATACAATGAGCAGTTCTTC. Its translation: CASSLAAQPEYNEQFF.